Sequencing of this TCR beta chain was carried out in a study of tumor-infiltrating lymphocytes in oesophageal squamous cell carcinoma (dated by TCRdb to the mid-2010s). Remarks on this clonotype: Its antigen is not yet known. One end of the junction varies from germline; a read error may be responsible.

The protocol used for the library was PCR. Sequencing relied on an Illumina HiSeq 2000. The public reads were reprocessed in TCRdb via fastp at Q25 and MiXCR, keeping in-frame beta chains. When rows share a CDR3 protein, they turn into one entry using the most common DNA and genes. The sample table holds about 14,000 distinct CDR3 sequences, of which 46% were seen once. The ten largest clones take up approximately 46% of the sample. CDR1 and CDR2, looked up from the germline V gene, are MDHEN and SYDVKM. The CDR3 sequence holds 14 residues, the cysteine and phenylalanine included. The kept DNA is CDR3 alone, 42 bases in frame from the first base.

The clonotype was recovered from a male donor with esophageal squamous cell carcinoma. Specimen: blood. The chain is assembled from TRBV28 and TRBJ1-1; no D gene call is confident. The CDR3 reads CAVRAGRGNTEAFF. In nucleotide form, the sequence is TGCGCGGTAAGGGCAGGCCGGGGGAACACTGAAGCTTTCTTT. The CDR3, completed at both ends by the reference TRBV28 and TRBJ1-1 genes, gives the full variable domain DVKVTQSSRYLVKRTGEKVFLECVQDMDHENMFWYRQDPGLGLRLIYFSYDVKMKEKGDIPEGYSVSREKKERFSLILESASTNQTSMYLCAVRAGRGNTEAFFGQGTRLTVV.